This T cell receptor (beta chain) appears in the sequencing data of a study of blood T cell repertoires in COVID-19. For the study at large: In each case, the material was cDNA or gDNA derived from T cells, B-cell-depleted T cells, or PBMCs.

As processed by the authors: Nucleated cell number was recorded as an estimate derived from reference gene primer amplification. The repertoire was sequenced with immunoSEQ multiplex PCR; TCRdb's copy has only in-frame clones and lacks some. D and trimming come from the DNA, and the V and J calls and clone size come from that table. Of 66,000 or so clones listed, just under 80% are singletons. The sequencing sample was made of peripheral blood. The clonotype was recovered from a human donor in a cohort sampled during active COVID-19.

The CDR3 DNA reads TGTGCCACCTGGGGACAGGGGGTTTTGGGCGAGCAGTACTTC. This translates into CATWGQGVLGEQYF. The rearrangement joins TRBV10-3 to TRBJ2-7, with 11 nucleotides matching TRBD1. Germline-derived CDR1 and CDR2 are ENHRY and SYGVKD. Trimming took 10 bases from V and 6 from J; bases not matched to a gene: 11. The CDR3 is 14 amino acids.